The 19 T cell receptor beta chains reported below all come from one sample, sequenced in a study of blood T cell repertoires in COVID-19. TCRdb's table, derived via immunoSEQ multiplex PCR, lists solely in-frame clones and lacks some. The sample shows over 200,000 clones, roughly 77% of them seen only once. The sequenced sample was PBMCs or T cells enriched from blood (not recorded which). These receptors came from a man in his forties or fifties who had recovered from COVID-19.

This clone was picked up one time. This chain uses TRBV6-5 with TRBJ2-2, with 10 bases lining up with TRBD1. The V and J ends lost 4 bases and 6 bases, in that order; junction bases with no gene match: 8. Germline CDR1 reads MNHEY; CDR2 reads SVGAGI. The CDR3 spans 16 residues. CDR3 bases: TGTGCCAGCAGTTCCCGAGGGACAGGGGACGCCGGGGAGCTGTTTTTT. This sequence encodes CASSSRGTGDAGELFF.

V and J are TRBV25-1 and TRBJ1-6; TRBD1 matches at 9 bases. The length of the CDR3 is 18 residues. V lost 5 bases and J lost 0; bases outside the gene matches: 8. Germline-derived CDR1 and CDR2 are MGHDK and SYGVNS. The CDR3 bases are TGTGCCAGCAGTTCGGACAGGGGCCGGAGCTCCTATAATTCACCCCTCCACTTT. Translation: CASSSDRGRSSYNSPLHF.

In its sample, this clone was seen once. The CDR3: CASSSGGGNSPLHF. CDR3 DNA: TGCGCCAGCAGCTCCGGAGGGGGCAATTCACCCCTCCACTTT. The chain combines TRBV5-1 with TRBJ1-6; 7 bases are shared with TRBD1. The trim removed 3 bases at V and 7 bases at J, leaving 4 bases unmatched. This CDR3 region has 14 residues. Germline V gene data show CDR1 as SGHRS and CDR2 as YFSETQ.

The CDR3 DNA reads as TGTGCCACCAGCAGAGCCCCGGGTACCGATGAAAAACTGTTTTTT. Its translation is CATSRAPGTDEKLFF. The chain uses TRBV15 and TRBJ1-4; D not certain. Germline CDR1 is LNHNV and CDR2 is YYDKDF (reference sequence). With 1 base removed from V and 6 bases from J, the gap between germline ends came to 12 bases. The CDR3 has 15 amino acids.

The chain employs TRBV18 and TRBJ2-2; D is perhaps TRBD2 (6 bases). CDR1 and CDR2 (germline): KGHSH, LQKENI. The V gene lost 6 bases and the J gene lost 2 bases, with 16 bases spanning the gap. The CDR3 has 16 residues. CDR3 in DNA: TGTGCCAGCTCTTACCTGGGGACTGCTAACACCGGGGAGCTGTTTTTT. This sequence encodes CASSYLGTANTGELFF.

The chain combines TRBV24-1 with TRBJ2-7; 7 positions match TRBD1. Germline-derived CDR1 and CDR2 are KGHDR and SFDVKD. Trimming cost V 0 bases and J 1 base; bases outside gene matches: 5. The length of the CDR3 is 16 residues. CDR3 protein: CATSDLWGQQSYEQYF. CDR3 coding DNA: TGTGCCACCAGTGATTTGTGGGGACAGCAATCCTACGAGCAGTACTTC.

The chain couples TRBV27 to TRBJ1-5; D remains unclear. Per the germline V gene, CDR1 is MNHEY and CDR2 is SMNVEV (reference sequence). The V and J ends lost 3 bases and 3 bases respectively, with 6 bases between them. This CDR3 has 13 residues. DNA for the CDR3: TGTGCCAGCAGTTTCGGGGTCAATCAGCCCCAGCATTTT. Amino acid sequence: CASSFGVNQPQHF.

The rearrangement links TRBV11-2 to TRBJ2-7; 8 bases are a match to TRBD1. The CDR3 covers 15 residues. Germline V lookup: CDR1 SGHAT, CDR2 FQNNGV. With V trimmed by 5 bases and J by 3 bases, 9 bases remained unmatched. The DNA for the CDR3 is TGTGCCAGCAGCCCCCCCGGGACAGGAGGCTACGAGCAGTACTTC. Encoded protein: CASSPPGTGGYEQYF.

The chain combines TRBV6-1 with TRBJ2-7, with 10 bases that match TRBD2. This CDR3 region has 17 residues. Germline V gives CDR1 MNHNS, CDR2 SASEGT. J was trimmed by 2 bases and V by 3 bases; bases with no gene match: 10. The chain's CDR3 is CASSDLAGATRPYEQYF. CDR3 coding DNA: TGTGCCAGCAGTGACCTAGCGGGAGCCACGCGACCCTACGAGCAGTACTTC.

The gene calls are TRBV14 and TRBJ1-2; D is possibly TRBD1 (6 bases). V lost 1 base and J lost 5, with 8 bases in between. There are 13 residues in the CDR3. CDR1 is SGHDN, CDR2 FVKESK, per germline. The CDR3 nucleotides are TGTGCCAGCAGCCAAGGGGGGCCTTATGGCTACACCTTC. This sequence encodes CASSQGGPYGYTF.

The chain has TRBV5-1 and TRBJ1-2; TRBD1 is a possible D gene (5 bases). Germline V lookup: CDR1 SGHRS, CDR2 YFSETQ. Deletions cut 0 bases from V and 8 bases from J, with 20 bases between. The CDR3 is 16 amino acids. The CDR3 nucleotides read TGCGCCAGCAGCTTGGCCGGGGGGAACTCCCTATCCGGCTACACCTTC. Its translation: CASSLAGGNSLSGYTF.

Here the CDR3 DNA reads TGTGCCAGTAGTGTTCAGTTGAACACTGAAGCTTTCTTT. This encodes CASSVQLNTEAFF. The V and J genes are TRBV19 and TRBJ1-1; no clear D. In germline, CDR1 is LNHDA, CDR2 SQIVND (reference sequence). The CDR3 has 13 residues. Between the trimmed V and J ends, which lost 5 bases and 0 bases, there was a span of 7 bases.

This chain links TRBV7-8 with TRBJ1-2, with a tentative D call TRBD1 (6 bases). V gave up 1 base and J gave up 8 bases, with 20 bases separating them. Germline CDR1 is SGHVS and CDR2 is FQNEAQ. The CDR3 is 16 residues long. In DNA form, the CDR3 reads TGTGCCAGCAGCTTAGTGCTCAATGGGGGCCTGGGGGGCTACACCTTC. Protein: CASSLVLNGGLGGYTF.

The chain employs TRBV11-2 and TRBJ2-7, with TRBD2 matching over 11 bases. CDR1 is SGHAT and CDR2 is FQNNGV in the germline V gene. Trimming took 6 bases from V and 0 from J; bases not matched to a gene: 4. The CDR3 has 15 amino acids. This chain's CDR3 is CASSSSGGSSYEQYF. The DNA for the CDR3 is TGTGCCAGCAGTTCTAGCGGGGGGAGCTCCTACGAGCAGTACTTC. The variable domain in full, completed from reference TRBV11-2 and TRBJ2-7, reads EAGVAQSPRYKIIEKRQSVAFWCNPISGHATLYWYQQILGQGPKLLIQFQNNGVVDDSQLPKDRFSAERLKGVDSTLKIQPAKLEDSAVYLCASSSSGGSSYEQYFGPGTRLTVT.

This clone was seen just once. Written as DNA, the CDR3 is TGTGCCAGCTCACCCCTACTAGCGGGGGGGCCGTTCTTC. Amino acid sequence: CASSPLLAGGPFF. The rearrangement uses TRBV18 and TRBJ2-1, with 13 bases identical to TRBD2. This CDR3 is built from 13 residues. Germline values: CDR1 KGHSH, CDR2 LQKENI. J was trimmed by 15 bases and V by 3 bases; bases with no gene match: 5.

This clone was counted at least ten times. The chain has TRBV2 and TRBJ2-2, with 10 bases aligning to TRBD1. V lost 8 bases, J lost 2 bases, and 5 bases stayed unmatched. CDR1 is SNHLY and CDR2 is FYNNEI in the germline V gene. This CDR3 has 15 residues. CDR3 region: CASGGDRGNTGELFF. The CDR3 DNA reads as TGTGCCAGCGGAGGGGACAGGGGTAACACCGGGGAGCTGTTTTTT.

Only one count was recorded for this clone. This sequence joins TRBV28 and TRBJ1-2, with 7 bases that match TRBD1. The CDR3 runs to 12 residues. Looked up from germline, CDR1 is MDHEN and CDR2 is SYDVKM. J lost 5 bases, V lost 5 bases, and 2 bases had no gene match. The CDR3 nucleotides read TGTGCCAGCAGTAGGACAGGTTATGGCTACACCTTC. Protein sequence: CASSRTGYGYTF.

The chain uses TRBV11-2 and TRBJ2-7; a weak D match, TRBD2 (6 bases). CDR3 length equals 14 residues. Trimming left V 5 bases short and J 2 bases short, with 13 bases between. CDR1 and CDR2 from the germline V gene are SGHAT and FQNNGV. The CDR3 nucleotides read TGTGCCAGCAGCATACCGGGACTCACCTACGAGCAGTACTTC. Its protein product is CASSIPGLTYEQYF.

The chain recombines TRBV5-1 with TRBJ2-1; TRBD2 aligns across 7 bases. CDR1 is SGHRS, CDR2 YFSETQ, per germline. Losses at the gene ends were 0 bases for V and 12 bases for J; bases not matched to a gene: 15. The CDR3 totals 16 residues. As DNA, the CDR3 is TGCGCCAGCAGCTTGGTTTCCCCCCCCGGGACTAATATGCAGTTCTTC. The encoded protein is CASSLVSPPGTNMQFF. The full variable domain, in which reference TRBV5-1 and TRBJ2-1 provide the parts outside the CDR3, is KAGVTQTPRYLIKTRGQQVTLSCSPISGHRSVSWYQQTPGQGLQFLFEYFSETQRNKGNFPGRFSGRQFSNSRSEMNVSTLELGDSALYLCASSLVSPPGTNMQFFGPGTRLTVL.